The 30 T cell receptor beta chains in this list originate from one sample, sequenced in a study of T cells in localized non-small cell lung cancer. Method: immunoSEQ multiplex PCR; TCRdb's copy keeps in-frame clones and lacks some. This table has roughly 71,000 clones, roughly nine tenths appearing once. Sequenced material: peripheral blood, taken before any cancer treatment. These receptors were taken from a male donor at least 60 years old with stage III squamous cell lung carcinoma.

The V call is TRBV5-6, the J call TRBJ1-2; D is uncertain. V dropped 1 base and J dropped 5 bases, with 6 bases sitting between them. The CDR3 length is 12 residues. Germline V gene data show CDR1 as SGHDT and CDR2 as YYEEEE. The CDR3 loop reads CASSLNPYGYTF. CDR3 DNA sequence: TGTGCCAGCAGCTTGAATCCTTATGGCTACACCTTC.

The chain employs TRBV30 and TRBJ2-5; a weak D match, TRBD1 (5 bases). There are 15 residues in the CDR3. V gave up 3 bases and J gave up 0 bases, with 14 bases separating them. The germline gives CDR1 GTSNPN, CDR2 SVGIG (reference sequence). The CDR3 DNA follows: TGTGCCTGGAGCGGAGACAGAGCCCACCAAGAGACCCAGTACTTC. Translating it yields CAWSGDRAHQETQYF.

This clone was recorded only once. The CDR3 region has the DNA TGTGCCAGCAGTGTTGAACAGGACACCGGGGAGCTGTTTTTT. It encodes CASSVEQDTGELFF. V usage is TRBV6-1 and J usage is TRBJ2-2; a possible D gene is TRBD1 (5 bases). Trimming removed 4 bases from V and 3 bases from J, with 9 bases in between. The length of the CDR3 is 14 residues. In germline, CDR1 is MNHNS, CDR2 SASEGT.

V gene TRBV10-2 combines with J gene TRBJ2-3, with 12 bases that match TRBD2. Germline V gene sequence: CDR1 WSHSY, CDR2 SAAADI. J lost 4 bases, V lost 6 bases, and 8 bases had no gene match. This CDR3 spans 16 amino acids. The CDR3 region is CASRRTSGAAPDTQYF. In DNA, the CDR3 is TGCGCCAGCAGACGGACTAGCGGGGCCGCCCCAGATACGCAGTATTTT.

The chain is built from TRBV10-2 and TRBJ2-3, with D perhaps TRBD2 (6 bases). Germline V CDR1 and CDR2: WSHSY, SAAADI. The germline V and J ends were trimmed by 8 bases and 0 bases, with 15 bases remaining between them. This CDR3 contains 15 residues. The CDR3: CASLAGPSSTDTQYF. The CDR3 region has the DNA TGCGCCAGCCTTGCGGGGCCATCTAGCACAGATACGCAGTATTTT.

The genes are TRBV19 and TRBJ1-5; D gene uncertain. This CDR3 has 16 residues. Germline values: CDR1 LNHDA, CDR2 SQIVND (reference sequence). Trimming cost V 4 bases and J 1 base, with 14 bases left between them. The CDR3 loop is CASSTIKLVSNQPQHF. As DNA, the CDR3 is TGTGCCAGTAGTACGATTAAACTGGTAAGCAATCAGCCCCAGCATTTT.

The V gene is TRBV5-1, the J gene TRBJ2-7, with TRBD2 matching over 10 bases. The ends lost 4 bases at V and 5 bases at J; junction bases unmatched: 15. There are 17 residues in the CDR3. The germline V gene encodes CDR1 SGHRS and CDR2 YFSETQ. The CDR3 nucleotides read TGCGCCAGCAGCGGTACGTCAGGAGCGGGGGGGCCCGACGAGCAGTACTTC. Translated: CASSGTSGAGGPDEQYF.

As to this clone: Other DNA sequences in the sample encode the same CDR3. The chain combines TRBV6-6 with TRBJ2-7; D unresolved. The CDR3 covers 14 residues. V was shortened by 6 bases and J by 7 bases, with 19 bases between the two germline ends. Germline V lookup: CDR1 MNHNY, CDR2 SVGAGI (reference sequence). The CDR3 here is CASSLRSRRDEQYV. CDR3 DNA: TGTGCCAGCAGCTTACGGAGTAGGCGCGATGAGCAGTACGTC.

This chain uses TRBV15 with TRBJ1-4; D gene ambiguous. The CDR3 runs 14 residues. Germline V gene lookup returns CDR1 LNHNV and CDR2 YYDKDF (reference sequence). Trimming took 5 bases from V and 6 from J, leaving 13 bases between them. The CDR3 region is CATSPPGWDEKLFF. In DNA form, the CDR3 reads TGTGCCACCAGCCCTCCGGGGTGGGATGAAAAACTGTTTTTT.

This clone was recorded a few times. This chain joins TRBV27 and TRBJ2-1, with D possibly being TRBD1 or TRBD2 (6 bases each). The germline V gene encodes CDR1 MNHEY and CDR2 SMNVEV (reference sequence). The CDR3 consists of 17 residues. The germline V and J ends were trimmed by 5 bases and 7 bases, with 24 bases remaining between them. The CDR3: CASSPRGLGTSGNEQFF. The CDR3 DNA sequence: TGTGCCAGCAGTCCCCGGGGGCTGGGAACGTCGGGGAATGAGCAGTTCTTC.

This clone was observed once. The chain combines TRBV19 with TRBJ2-7, with 10 bases that match TRBD1. The V gene end was trimmed by 5 bases and the J gene end by 6 bases; junction bases not matched to a gene: 4. Germline V gives CDR1 LNHDA, CDR2 SQIVND (reference sequence). The CDR3 consists of 13 residues. The CDR3 DNA reads TGTGCCAGTAGTGTCCGGGACAGGGGCGAGCAGTACTTC. Its translation: CASSVRDRGEQYF.

This chain links TRBV15 with TRBJ2-7; D gene uncertain. This CDR3 spans 15 amino acids. Between the trimmed V and J ends, which lost 0 bases and 0 bases, there was a span of 9 bases. In germline, CDR1 is LNHNV, CDR2 YYDKDF (reference sequence). CDR3 DNA sequence: TGTGCCACCAGCAGAGAATCGCATCACTCCTACGAGCAGTACTTC. This codes for CATSRESHHSYEQYF.

The chain joins TRBV11-3 to TRBJ2-2; D remains unclear. The V gene lost 0 bases and the J gene lost 6 bases, with 8 bases spanning the gap. In germline, CDR1 is SGHNT, CDR2 YENEEA. This CDR3 has 14 amino acids. The CDR3: CASSLDSNAGELFF. DNA of the CDR3: TGTGCCAGCAGCTTAGATTCTAACGCCGGGGAGCTGTTTTTT.

The chain has TRBV11-2 and TRBJ1-1, with 10 bases that match TRBD1. Looked up from germline, CDR1 is SGHAT and CDR2 is FQNNGV. J lost 7 bases, V lost 5 bases, and 10 bases had no gene match. The CDR3 sequence is 15 residues long. The CDR3 spells CASSLRGQGLLEAFF. In DNA form, the CDR3 reads TGTGCCAGCAGCCTGCGGGGACAGGGGCTTCTTGAAGCTTTCTTT.

The chain links TRBV7-3 to TRBJ1-3, with TRBD1 identical over 10 bases. Per the germline V gene, CDR1 is SGHTA and CDR2 is FQGTGA. The CDR3 has 16 amino acids. The V segment lost 0 bases and the J segment 3 bases; nucleotides outside the gene matches: 2. The CDR3 DNA sequence: TGTGCCAGCAGCTTAACGGGGACAGGGGTTGGAAACACCATATATTTT. This codes for CASSLTGTGVGNTIYF. The full variable domain, in which reference TRBV7-3 and TRBJ1-3 provide the parts outside the CDR3, is GAGVSQTPSNKVTEKGKYVELRCDPISGHTALYWYRQSLGQGPEFLIYFQGTGAADDSGLPNDRFFAVRPEGSVSTLKIQRTERGDSAVYLCASSLTGTGVGNTIYFGEGSWLTVV.

The chain has TRBV29-1 and TRBJ2-5; D ambiguous. With 1 base removed from V and 2 bases from J, the gap between germline ends came to 11 bases. The CDR3 has 14 amino acids. Germline CDR1 reads SQVTM; CDR2 reads ANQGSEA. CDR3 sequence reads: CSVEGTVIQETQYF. CDR3 DNA: TGCAGCGTTGAAGGAACGGTTATACAAGAGACCCAGTACTTC.

This clone appeared a single time. The chain links TRBV6-1 to TRBJ2-7, with D unclear. The CDR3 loop spans 13 amino acids. The germline V and J ends were trimmed by 3 bases and 4 bases, with 10 bases remaining between them. Germline V gene sequence: CDR1 MNHNS, CDR2 SASEGT. CDR3 bases: TGTGCCAGCAGTGAGACCGGGTCTTACGAGCAGTACTTC. Encoded protein: CASSETGSYEQYF.

This clone was counted a few times. The CDR3 DNA reads TGTGCCAGCAGCGCTTACAGGGTAAGCTCCTACAATGAGCAGTTCTTC. Its protein is CASSAYRVSSYNEQFF. The chain has TRBV7-8 and TRBJ2-1; maybe TRBD1 (6 bases). V shed 5 bases and J shed 0 bases, with 14 bases lying between them. The CDR3 sequence is 16 residues long. Germline V gene lookup returns CDR1 SGHVS and CDR2 FQNEAQ. The full variable domain, rest sourced from reference TRBV7-8 and TRBJ2-1, is GAGVSQSPRYKVAKRGQDVALRCDPISGHVSLFWYQQALGQGPEFLTYFQNEAQLDKSGLPSDRFFAERPEGSVSTLKIQRTQQEDSAVYLCASSAYRVSSYNEQFFGPGTRLTVL.

This chain connects TRBV4-1 to TRBJ2-5; D unresolved. This CDR3 has 15 residues. The germline gives CDR1 MGHRA, CDR2 YSYEKL. V dropped 6 bases and J dropped 1 base, with 15 bases sitting between them. CDR3 DNA: TGCGCCAGCAGTCTGGGCACAGAGCGCCAAGAGACCCAGTACTTC. It yields the protein CASSLGTERQETQYF.

This chain links TRBV28 with TRBJ2-3; TRBD2 agrees at 11 bases. Germline CDR1 MDHEN, CDR2 SYDVKM. V gave up 0 bases and J gave up 2 bases; unmatched junction bases: 4. This CDR3 comprises 17 residues. CDR3 bases: TGTGCCAGCAGTTTATGGTCTAGCGGGGGGTACACAGATACGCAGTATTTT. It specifies CASSLWSSGGYTDTQYF.

This sequence joins TRBV2 and TRBJ2-2, with D perhaps given as TRBD1 or TRBD2 (5 bases each). The germline V and J ends were trimmed by 5 bases and 7 bases, with 8 bases remaining between them. The length of the CDR3 is 12 residues. Germline loops: CDR1 SNHLY, CDR2 FYNNEI. CDR3 DNA: TGTGCCAGCAGTCGGGACGGCGGGGAGCTGTTTTTT. It specifies CASSRDGGELFF.

This clone was observed a few times. The rearrangement joins TRBV30 to TRBJ2-7, with TRBD2 matching over 7 bases. This CDR3 region has 12 residues. J was trimmed by 12 bases and V by 3 bases; bases with no gene match: 11. Germline V gene lookup returns CDR1 GTSNPN and CDR2 SVGIG (reference sequence). CDR3 nucleotides: TGTGCCTGGAGCGGGCGGGGACTACGGATGTACTTC. Its translation: CAWSGRGLRMYF.

The CDR3 coding sequence is TGTGCCAGCAGCGTAGGGGGACTTCTCCAAGAGACCCAGTACTTC. It yields the protein CASSVGGLLQETQYF. This chain joins TRBV9 and TRBJ2-5, with TRBD2 as a possible D gene (6 bases). With 0 bases removed from V and 1 base from J, the gap between germline ends came to 10 bases. The CDR3 covers 15 residues. CDR1 is SGDLS and CDR2 is YYNGEE in the germline V gene.

This rearrangement joins TRBV9 to TRBJ2-3; D is possibly TRBD2 (6 bases). V dropped 4 bases and J dropped 4 bases, with 13 bases sitting between them. There are 14 residues in the CDR3. Germline CDR1 is SGDLS and CDR2 is YYNGEE. The DNA for the CDR3 is TGTGCCAGCAGCAAAGGAGGGGAGGCAGATACGCAGTATTTT. It encodes CASSKGGEADTQYF.

The chain carries TRBV6-6 and TRBJ1-2; 7 bases are shared with TRBD1. The CDR3 has 13 amino acids. J gave up 7 bases and V 6 bases, and 8 bases lay outside the gene matches. CDR1 and CDR2 (germline): MNHNY, SVGAGI (reference sequence). The CDR3 region is CASSPDRVRGYTF. CDR3 coding DNA: TGTGCCAGCAGCCCCGACAGGGTGCGTGGCTACACCTTC.

The chain has TRBV6-4 and TRBJ1-2; TRBD1 is a possible D gene (5 bases). The CDR3 spans 13 residues. Trimming removed 0 bases from V and 10 bases from J, with 12 bases in between. Germline V gene data show CDR1 as MRHNA and CDR2 as SNTAGT. CDR3 loop: CASSDSGELPYTF. The DNA for the CDR3 is TGTGCCAGCAGTGACTCGGGGGAGTTGCCCTACACCTTC.

V gene TRBV5-6 combines with J gene TRBJ1-1; possibly TRBD1 for D (5 bases). V was trimmed by 0 bases and J by 6 bases, leaving 12 bases between them. In germline, CDR1 is SGHDT, CDR2 YYEEEE. This CDR3 comprises 14 residues. CDR3 loop: CASSLGRGKAEAFF. In DNA, the CDR3 is TGTGCCAGCAGCTTGGGGCGGGGGAAGGCTGAAGCTTTCTTT.

Only a few counts were recorded for this clone. This sequence joins TRBV2 and TRBJ1-2; a weak D match, TRBD1 (6 bases). CDR1 and CDR2 (germline): SNHLY, FYNNEI. V lost 5 bases and J 4 bases, leaving 8 bases between the germline ends. This CDR3 region has 12 residues. CDR3 nucleotides: TGTGCCAGCAGTACGGACAGCTATGGCTACACCTTC. Translating it yields CASSTDSYGYTF.

The chain joins TRBV19 to TRBJ2-5; D remains ambiguous. This CDR3 is 14 amino acids long. Trimming shortened V by 4 bases and J by 10 bases, and 19 bases separated the two germline ends. The germline CDR1 and CDR2 sequences are LNHDA and SQIVND (reference sequence). The DNA for the CDR3 is TGTGCCAGTAGTAGTGGAGTGGCCCCCTACGACCAGTACTTC. Amino acids: CASSSGVAPYDQYF.

The chain employs TRBV6-1 and TRBJ2-5; 8 bases fit TRBD2. Germline CDR1 MNHNS, CDR2 SASEGT. J gave up 1 base and V 6 bases, and 4 bases lay outside the gene matches. This CDR3 contains 14 residues. This CDR3 is CASSLGLVQETQYF. The DNA of the CDR3 is TGTGCCAGCAGCCTGGGACTAGTCCAAGAGACCCAGTACTTC.